One sample yielded the 21 T cell receptor beta chains listed below, sequenced in a study of blood T cell repertoires in COVID-19. Some clones are missing from TCRdb's copy, which holds only in-frame ones; the method was immunoSEQ multiplex PCR. The top ten clones hold less than 7% of a sample with roughly 220,000 clones, around three quarters of them seen once. Source material: peripheral blood. These receptors were obtained from a woman aged 65 to 85 with acute or convalescent COVID-19.

The CDR3 nucleotides are TGTGCCAGCAGTTCACAGGGGGCATACCAAACTGAAGCTTTCTTT. Amino acid sequence: CASSSQGAYQTEAFF. The chain joins TRBV28 to TRBJ1-1; 9 positions agree with TRBD1. The germline gives CDR1 MDHEN, CDR2 SYDVKM. This CDR3 is 15 amino acids long. J was trimmed by 5 bases and V by 4 bases; bases with no gene match: 8. Combining the CDR3 with reference TRBV28 and TRBJ1-1 gives the whole variable domain DVKVTQSSRYLVKRTGEKVFLECVQDMDHENMFWYRQDPGLGLRLIYFSYDVKMKEKGDIPEGYSVSREKKERFSLILESASTNQTSMYLCASSSQGAYQTEAFFGQGTRLTVV.

This chain joins TRBV11-2 and TRBJ2-5; the D gene is possibly TRBD2 (5 bases). The germline gives CDR1 SGHAT, CDR2 FQNNGV. The length of the CDR3 is 16 residues. V lost 5 bases, J lost 0 bases, and 16 bases lay in between. The CDR3 protein is CASSLGSPRYQETQYF. CDR3 sequence (DNA): TGTGCCAGCAGCCTAGGGAGCCCGAGGTACCAAGAGACCCAGTACTTC.

The chain combines TRBV27 with TRBJ2-3; 9 nucleotides align to TRBD2. Per germline, CDR1 MNHEY and CDR2 SMNVEV (reference sequence). The CDR3 runs 16 residues. V lost 6 bases, J lost 0 bases, and 7 bases stayed unmatched. Here the CDR3 reads CASSRGGLASTDTQYF. CDR3 sequence (DNA): TGTGCCAGCAGCAGGGGGGGACTAGCTAGCACAGATACGCAGTATTTT.

The chain combines TRBV7-3 with TRBJ2-2; 7 positions agree with TRBD2. This CDR3 is 15 amino acids long. The germline CDR1 and CDR2 sequences are SGHTA and FQGTGA. The V and J ends lost 0 bases and 6 bases, in that order; junction bases with no gene match: 4. CDR3 protein: CASSLTRTSAGELFF. DNA for the CDR3: TGTGCCAGCAGCTTAACACGGACTAGTGCCGGGGAGCTGTTTTTT. The full variable domain, rest sourced from reference TRBV7-3 and TRBJ2-2, is GAGVSQTPSNKVTEKGKYVELRCDPISGHTALYWYRQSLGQGPEFLIYFQGTGAADDSGLPNDRFFAVRPEGSVSTLKIQRTERGDSAVYLCASSLTRTSAGELFFGEGSRLTVL.

The rearrangement uses TRBV7-3 and TRBJ2-6, with 8 bases lining up with TRBD1. The CDR3 has 17 amino acids. CDR1 is SGHTA, CDR2 FQGTGA, per germline. With 4 bases clipped from V and 4 bases from J, the junction kept 9 bases outside the gene matches. This CDR3 reads CASSSIGRGPGANVLTF. The CDR3 region has the DNA TGTGCCAGCAGCTCAATTGGCAGGGGGCCAGGGGCCAACGTCCTGACTTTC.

V and J are TRBV5-5 and TRBJ2-1; 7 positions match TRBD1. CDR3 size: 14 residues. The V segment lost 1 base and the J segment 7 bases; nucleotides outside the gene matches: 5. CDR1 SGHKS and CDR2 YYEKEE come from the germline V gene (reference sequence). CDR3 sequence reads: CASSLQGGQNEQFF. The CDR3 DNA follows: TGTGCCAGCAGCTTGCAAGGGGGCCAGAATGAGCAGTTCTTC.

The chain employs TRBV18 and TRBJ2-2, with a possible D match to TRBD1 (5 bases). Germline values: CDR1 KGHSH, CDR2 LQKENI. The CDR3 is 17 residues long. The V gene lost 1 base and the J gene lost 2 bases, with 14 bases spanning the gap. CDR3 DNA: TGTGCCAGCTCACCACTGGGCAGGGTCGGCAACACCGGGGAGCTGTTTTTT. The encoded protein is CASSPLGRVGNTGELFF.

Comments on this clone: Other DNA sequences within the sample encode an identical CDR3. The J gene is TRBJ1-1, the V gene TRBV28; D may be TRBD1 (5 bases). This CDR3 region has 13 residues. V lost 2 bases, J lost 1 base, and 5 bases lay in between. Germline lookup yields CDR1 MDHEN and CDR2 SYDVKM. This CDR3 reads CASSLQGNTEAFF. CDR3 nucleotide sequence: TGTGCCAGCAGTTTACAGGGGAACACTGAAGCTTTCTTT.

The chain uses TRBV7-3 and TRBJ2-1, with D perhaps TRBD1 (6 bases). The CDR3 is 13 residues long. From germline, CDR1 is SGHTA and CDR2 FQGTGA. The V and J ends lost 4 bases and 4 bases respectively, with 8 bases between them. CDR3 region: CASSSGQYNEQFF. Here the CDR3 DNA reads TGTGCCAGCAGCTCCGGACAGTACAATGAGCAGTTCTTC.

This clone appeared many times. The V gene is TRBV7-9, the J gene TRBJ2-7, with 9 bases matching TRBD2. Germline CDR1 SEHNR, CDR2 FQNEAQ (reference sequence). The CDR3 covers 17 residues. The V and J ends lost 1 base and 2 bases, in that order; junction bases with no gene match: 9. As DNA, the CDR3 is TGTGCCAGCAGCTTAGGGTACGGGCTAGCGGGGCCCTACGAGCAGTACTTC. Residues: CASSLGYGLAGPYEQYF.

The CDR3 region is CASSPRDSNYGYTF. CDR3 in DNA: TGTGCCAGCAGTCCACGGGACTCTAACTATGGCTACACCTTC. J is TRBJ1-2 and V is TRBV27, with D perhaps TRBD1 (5 bases). CDR1 MNHEY and CDR2 SMNVEV come from the germline V gene (reference sequence). CDR3 length: 14 residues. V shed 5 bases and J shed 0 bases, with 10 bases lying between them.

The chain couples TRBV18 to TRBJ1-5; TRBD1 is a possible D gene (5 bases). The CDR3 is made up of 15 amino acids. CDR1 KGHSH and CDR2 LQKENI come from the germline V gene. With 4 bases removed from V and 7 bases from J, the gap between germline ends came to 17 bases. CDR3 DNA sequence: TGTGCCAGCTCACAAACCTCGGGGGATTGGCAGCCCCAGCATTTT. This gives the protein CASSQTSGDWQPQHF.

The chain joins TRBV7-7 to TRBJ2-1; D ambiguous. The CDR3 runs 16 residues. Germline assignment: CDR1 SSHAT and CDR2 FNYEAQ (reference sequence). The ends were cut back, 1 base at V and 6 bases at J, with 16 bases in the middle. In DNA, the CDR3 is TGTGCCAGCAGCTTAGAGGCGACACCGCACCTCAATGAGCAGTTCTTC. This gives the protein CASSLEATPHLNEQFF.

This clone was recorded a few times. The chain links TRBV10-3 to TRBJ2-7; D unresolved. Germline CDR1 is ENHRY and CDR2 is SYGVKD. This CDR3 contains 15 residues. V was shortened by 2 bases and J by 1 base, with 12 bases between the two germline ends. CDR3 region: CAISEAGSFSYEQYF. DNA of the CDR3: TGTGCCATCAGTGAGGCCGGGTCTTTTTCCTACGAGCAGTACTTC.

This clone was seen only a few times. The CDR3 coding sequence is TGTGCCAGCAGCGATCCCGGGAGGAACACTGAAGCTTTCTTT. As protein: CASSDPGRNTEAFF. This chain joins TRBV7-2 and TRBJ1-1; D uncertain. Germline loops: CDR1 SGHTA, CDR2 FQGNSA. With 5 bases removed from V and 1 base from J, the gap between germline ends came to 11 bases. This CDR3 is 14 amino acids long.

The CDR3 nucleotides read TGTGCCAGCACCTCGATGGCAAAGATGACCGGGGAGCTGTTTTTT. Translated, it gives CASTSMAKMTGELFF. The chain employs TRBV7-8 and TRBJ2-2, with no clear D. CDR1 and CDR2 from the germline V gene are SGHVS and FQNEAQ. This CDR3 comprises 15 residues. The V gene lost 7 bases and the J gene lost 5 bases, with 17 bases spanning the gap.

In its sample, this clone was seen once. This sequence joins TRBV24-1 and TRBJ2-3; 8 positions agree with TRBD2. The V gene's germline CDR1 is KGHDR and CDR2 SFDVKD. The ends lost 9 bases at V and 3 bases at J; junction bases unmatched: 4. The CDR3 loop spans 13 amino acids. Here the CDR3 DNA reads TGTGCCACCGCAGCGGGAGCAACAGATACGCAGTATTTT. Translation gives CATAAGATDTQYF.

The table lists this clone with a count of one. V is TRBV6-5 and J is TRBJ1-5; perhaps TRBD1 as D (6 bases). V gave up 6 bases and J gave up 5 bases, with 11 bases separating them. CDR3 size: 13 residues. Germline CDR1 reads MNHEY; CDR2 reads SVGAGI. The CDR3 sequence: CASRSQGYQPQHF. The CDR3 DNA is TGTGCCAGCAGATCACAGGGTTATCAGCCCCAGCATTTT.

The chain is built from TRBV19 and TRBJ2-7, with TRBD1 identical over 10 bases. CDR3 length: 15 amino acids. With 3 bases clipped from V and 4 bases from J, the junction kept 6 bases outside the gene matches. Germline V gives CDR1 LNHDA, CDR2 SQIVND (reference sequence). DNA for the CDR3: TGTGCCAGTAGTATGGTTTGGACAGGGGGTTACGAGCAGTACTTC. Translation: CASSMVWTGGYEQYF. Full variable domain (missing parts from reference TRBV19 and TRBJ2-7): DGGITQSPKYLFRKEGQNVTLSCEQNLNHDAMYWYRQDPGQGLRLIYYSQIVNDFQKGDIAEGYSVSREKKESFPLTVTSAQKNPTAFYLCASSMVWTGGYEQYFGPGTRLTVT.

A remark on this clone: A junction boundary mismatches the germline segment, possibly from a read error. The chain employs TRBV10-1 and TRBJ2-7, with 9 bases aligning to TRBD1. CDR3 length: 17 residues. The germline gives CDR1 WNHNN, CDR2 SYGVQD (reference sequence). The CDR3 coding sequence is TGCGCCAGCAGTGAGTCGACTCCTCCGGGGACAGGGACCAAAGCGGTCTTC. Protein product: CASSESTPPGTGTKAVF.

In this sample, this clone turned up once. The V gene is TRBV7-9, the J gene TRBJ2-1; unclear D gene. The germline V and J ends were trimmed by 5 bases and 7 bases, with 6 bases remaining between them. The CDR3 length is 11 residues. Germline assignment: CDR1 SEHNR and CDR2 FQNEAQ (reference sequence). CDR3 loop: CASSTMNEQFF. The CDR3 DNA sequence: TGTGCCAGCAGCACAATGAATGAGCAGTTCTTC.